The clone carrying this T cell receptor (beta chain) was observed a few times. Its specificity is unknown. The data stem from a study of blood T cells in healthy people across ages. With 7 bases clipped from V and 6 bases from J, the junction kept 7 bases outside the gene matches. CDR3 length: 14 residues. In germline, CDR1 is SGDLS, CDR2 YYNGEE. Study findings and constraints: Unknown donor CMV status possibly confounded expanded clonotype changes.

Next came a second PCR, run for about 7 to 12 cycles, which used a sample-barcoded 5' primer along with a J-beta primer mix. Each of the samples gave a minimum of 3 million paired-end reads that contained CDR3. MiXCR was run by TCRdb on the 5' RACE reads, yielding one entry per CDR3 protein. The table has some 930,000 distinct CDR3 sequences, 25% to 35% seen once. These records were also assigned to another study, of T cells of mothers and their children. That work adds: All donors were healthy and Caucasian; they were a few mothers and their six children. The effect of thymic selection on TCR recombination output is similar between related and unrelated pairs.

The sequencing input was blood. The sequence derives from a woman between 40 and 55 years old in good health. The genes are TRBV9 and TRBJ2-1, with 10 bases matching TRBD2. The CDR3 protein is CASAASGGFNEQFF. In DNA form, the CDR3 reads TGTGCCAGCGCGGCTAGCGGGGGCTTCAATGAGCAGTTCTTC.